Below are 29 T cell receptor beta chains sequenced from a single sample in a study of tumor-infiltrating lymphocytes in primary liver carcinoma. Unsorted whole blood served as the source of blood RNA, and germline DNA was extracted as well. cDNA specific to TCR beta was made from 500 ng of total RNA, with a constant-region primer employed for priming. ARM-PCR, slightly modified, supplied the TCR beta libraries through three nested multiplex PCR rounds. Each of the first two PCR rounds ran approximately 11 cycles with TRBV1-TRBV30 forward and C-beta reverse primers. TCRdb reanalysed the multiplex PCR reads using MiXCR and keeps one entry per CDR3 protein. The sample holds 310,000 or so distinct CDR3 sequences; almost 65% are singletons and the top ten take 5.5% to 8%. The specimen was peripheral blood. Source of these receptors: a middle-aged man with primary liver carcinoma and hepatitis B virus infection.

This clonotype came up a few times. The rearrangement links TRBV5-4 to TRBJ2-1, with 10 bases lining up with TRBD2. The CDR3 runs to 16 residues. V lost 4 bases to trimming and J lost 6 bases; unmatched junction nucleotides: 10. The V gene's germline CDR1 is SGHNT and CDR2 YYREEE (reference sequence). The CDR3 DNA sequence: TGTGCCAGCAGCCGGGAGACTAGCGGGTTACGCAATGAGCAGTTCTTC. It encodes CASSRETSGLRNEQFF.

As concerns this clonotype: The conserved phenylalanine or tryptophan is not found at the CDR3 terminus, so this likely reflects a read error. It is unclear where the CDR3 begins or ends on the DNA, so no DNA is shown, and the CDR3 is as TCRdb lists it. CDR3 region: CSVEGGLIDFQFL. The V gene is TRBV29-1, the J gene TRBJ2-1; the DNA was not used to check the table's D call, TRBD2. The CDR3 adds up to 13 amino acids, both ends counted. Germline CDR1 reads SQVTM; CDR2 reads ANQGSEA.

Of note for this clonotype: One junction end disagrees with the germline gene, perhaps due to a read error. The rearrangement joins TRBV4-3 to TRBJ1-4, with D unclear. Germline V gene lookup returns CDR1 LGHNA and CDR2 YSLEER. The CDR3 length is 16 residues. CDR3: CANSQEPRQTNEKLFF. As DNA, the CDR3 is TGCGCCAACAGCCAGGAACCCCGACAAACTAATGAAAAACTGTTTTTT.

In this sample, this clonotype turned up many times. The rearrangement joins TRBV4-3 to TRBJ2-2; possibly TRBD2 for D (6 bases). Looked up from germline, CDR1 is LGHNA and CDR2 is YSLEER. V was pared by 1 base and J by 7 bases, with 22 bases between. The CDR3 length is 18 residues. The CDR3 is CASSQVPHWSGRDGELFF. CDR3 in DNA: TGCGCCAGCAGCCAAGTGCCCCATTGGTCGGGGCGGGACGGGGAGCTGTTTTTT.

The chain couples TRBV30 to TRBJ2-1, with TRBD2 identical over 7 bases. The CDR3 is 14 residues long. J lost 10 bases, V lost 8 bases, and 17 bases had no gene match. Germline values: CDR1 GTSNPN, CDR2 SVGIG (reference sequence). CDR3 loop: CAGVRREYRLEQFF. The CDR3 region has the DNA TGTGCCGGCGTACGGCGGGAGTATCGATTGGAGCAGTTCTTC.

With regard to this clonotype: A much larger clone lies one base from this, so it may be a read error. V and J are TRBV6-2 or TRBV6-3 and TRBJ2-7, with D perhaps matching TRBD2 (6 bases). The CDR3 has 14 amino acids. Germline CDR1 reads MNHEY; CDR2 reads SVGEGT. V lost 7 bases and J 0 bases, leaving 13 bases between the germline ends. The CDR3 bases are TGTGCCAGCAACGCGGGGATAAACTCCTACGAGCAGTACTTC. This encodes CASNAGINSYEQYF.

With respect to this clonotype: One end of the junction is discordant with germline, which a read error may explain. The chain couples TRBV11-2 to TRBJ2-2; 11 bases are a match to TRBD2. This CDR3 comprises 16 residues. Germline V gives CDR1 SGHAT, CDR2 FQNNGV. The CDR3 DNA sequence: TGTGCCAACAGCAGACTAGCGGGGCCTTCCACCTGGGAGCTGTTTTTT. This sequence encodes CANSRLAGPSTWELFF.

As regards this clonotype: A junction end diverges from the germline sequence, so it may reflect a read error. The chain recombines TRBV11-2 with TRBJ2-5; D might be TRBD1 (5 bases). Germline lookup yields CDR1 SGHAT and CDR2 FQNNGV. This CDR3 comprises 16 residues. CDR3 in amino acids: CTSSTPDQGLRQTQYF. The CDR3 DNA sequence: TGTACCAGCAGTACACCAGACCAGGGCTTACGGCAGACCCAGTACTTC.

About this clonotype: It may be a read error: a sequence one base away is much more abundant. CDR3 sequence (DNA): TGTGCCAGCACCCCCAACCCGATAAGTGGGGGGATGAACACTGAAGCTTTCTTT. Translating it yields CASTPNPISGGMNTEAFF. The chain links TRBV6-2 or TRBV6-3 to TRBJ1-1; a possible D gene is TRBD1 (5 bases). The CDR3 loop spans 18 amino acids. Per the germline V gene, CDR1 is MNHEY and CDR2 is SVGEGT. V lost 7 bases, J lost 0 bases, and 24 bases lay in between.

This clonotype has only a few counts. For the CDR3, the DNA is TGCGCCAGCAGCCAGACCGGAAATGGGGGGGATACGCAGTATTTT. Protein: CASSQTGNGGDTQYF. This rearrangement joins TRBV4-3 to TRBJ2-3, with D perhaps matching TRBD2 (6 bases). V was pared by 3 bases and J by 6 bases, with 16 bases between. The CDR3 loop spans 15 amino acids. CDR1 and CDR2 from the germline V gene are LGHNA and YSLEER.

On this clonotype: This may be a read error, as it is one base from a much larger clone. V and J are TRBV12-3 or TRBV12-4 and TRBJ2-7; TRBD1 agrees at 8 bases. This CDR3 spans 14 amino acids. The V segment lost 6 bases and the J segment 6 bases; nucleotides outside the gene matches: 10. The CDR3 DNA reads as TGTGCCAGCAGAAATATCGGGACAGGAGGCGAGCAGTACTTC. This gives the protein CASRNIGTGGEQYF.

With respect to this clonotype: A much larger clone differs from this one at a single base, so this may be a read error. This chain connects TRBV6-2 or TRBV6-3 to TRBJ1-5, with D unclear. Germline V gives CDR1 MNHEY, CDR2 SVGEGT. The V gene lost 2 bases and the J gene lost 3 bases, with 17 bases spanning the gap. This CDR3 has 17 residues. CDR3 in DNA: TGTGCCAGCAGTTACCCGATCCGGTACGGACTCAATCAGCCCCAGCATTTT. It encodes CASSYPIRYGLNQPQHF.

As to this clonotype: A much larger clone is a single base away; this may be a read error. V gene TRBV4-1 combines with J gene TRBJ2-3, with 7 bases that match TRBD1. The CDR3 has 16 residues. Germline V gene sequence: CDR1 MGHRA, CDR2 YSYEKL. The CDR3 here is CASSQDVYRGKDTRYF. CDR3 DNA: TGCGCCAGCAGCCAAGATGTGTACAGGGGTAAAGATACGCGGTATTTT.

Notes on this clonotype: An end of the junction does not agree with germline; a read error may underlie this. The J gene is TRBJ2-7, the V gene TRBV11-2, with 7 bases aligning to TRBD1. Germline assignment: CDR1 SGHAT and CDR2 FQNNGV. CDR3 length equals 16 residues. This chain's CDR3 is CASSSPGETGLGEQYF. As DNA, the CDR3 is TGTGCCAGCAGCTCTCCTGGGGAGACAGGGCTAGGCGAGCAGTATTTC. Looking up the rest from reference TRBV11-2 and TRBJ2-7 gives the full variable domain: EAGVAQSPRYKIIEKRQSVAFWCNPISGHATLYWYQQILGQGPKLLIQFQNNGVVDDSQLPKDRFSAERLKGVDSTLKIQPAKLEDSAVYLCASSSPGETGLGEQYFGPGTRLTVT.

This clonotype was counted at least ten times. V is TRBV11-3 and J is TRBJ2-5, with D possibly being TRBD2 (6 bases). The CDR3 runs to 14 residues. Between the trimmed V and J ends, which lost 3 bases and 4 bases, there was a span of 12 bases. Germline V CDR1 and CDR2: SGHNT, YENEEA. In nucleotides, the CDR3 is TGTGCCAGCAGCTTCGGGACTCAGGGAGAGACCCAGTACTTC. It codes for CASSFGTQGETQYF.

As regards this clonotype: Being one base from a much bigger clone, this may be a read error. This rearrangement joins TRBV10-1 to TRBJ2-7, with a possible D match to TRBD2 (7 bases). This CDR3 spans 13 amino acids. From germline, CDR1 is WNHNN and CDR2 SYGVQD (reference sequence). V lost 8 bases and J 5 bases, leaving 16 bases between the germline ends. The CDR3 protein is CASGRRGAHEQYF. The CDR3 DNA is TGCGCCAGCGGACGACGGGGGGCCCACGAGCAGTACTTC.

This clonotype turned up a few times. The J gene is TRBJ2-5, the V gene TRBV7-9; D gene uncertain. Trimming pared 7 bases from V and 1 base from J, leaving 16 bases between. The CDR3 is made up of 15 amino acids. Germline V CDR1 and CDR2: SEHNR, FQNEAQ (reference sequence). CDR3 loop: CASTKAGYRQETQYF. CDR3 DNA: TGTGCCAGCACCAAAGCAGGTTACCGCCAAGAGACCCAGTACTTC.

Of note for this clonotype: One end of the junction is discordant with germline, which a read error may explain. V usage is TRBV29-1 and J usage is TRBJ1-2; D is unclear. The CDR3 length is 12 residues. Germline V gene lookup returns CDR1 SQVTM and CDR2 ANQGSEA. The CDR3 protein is CSVGSDGRCYTF. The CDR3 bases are TGTAGCGTTGGGTCGGACGGGCGTTGCTACACCTTC.

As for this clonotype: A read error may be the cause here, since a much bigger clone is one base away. CDR3 loop: CASRGRKYEQYF. The CDR3 DNA follows: TGTGCCAGCAGGGGCAGAAAATACGAGCAGTACTTC. The chain couples TRBV6-2 or TRBV6-3 to TRBJ2-7; D unclear. This CDR3 contains 12 residues. CDR1 is MNHEY and CDR2 is SVGEGT in the germline V gene. The V end lost 6 bases, the J end lost 4 bases, and 10 bases lay between the germline ends.

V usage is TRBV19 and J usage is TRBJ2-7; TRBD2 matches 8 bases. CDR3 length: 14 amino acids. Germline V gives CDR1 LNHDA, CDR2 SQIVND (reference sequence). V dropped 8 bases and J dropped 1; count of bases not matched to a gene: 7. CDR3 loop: CASSSGRESYEQYF. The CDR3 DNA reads TGTGCCAGTTCCAGCGGGAGAGAGTCCTACGAGCAGTACTTC.

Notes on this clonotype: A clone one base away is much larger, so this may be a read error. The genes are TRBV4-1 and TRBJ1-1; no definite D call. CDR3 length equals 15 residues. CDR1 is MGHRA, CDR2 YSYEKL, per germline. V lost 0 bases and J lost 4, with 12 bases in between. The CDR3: CASSQDQSRGTEAFF. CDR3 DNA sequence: TGCGCCAGCAGCCAAGATCAGTCCCGTGGCACTGAAGCTTTCTTT.

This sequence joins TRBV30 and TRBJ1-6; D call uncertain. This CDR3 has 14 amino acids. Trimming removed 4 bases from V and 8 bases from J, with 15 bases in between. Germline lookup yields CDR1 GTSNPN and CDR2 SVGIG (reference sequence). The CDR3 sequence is CAWNGLNGDSPLHF. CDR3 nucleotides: TGTGCCTGGAATGGACTCAACGGGGATTCACCCCTCCACTTT.

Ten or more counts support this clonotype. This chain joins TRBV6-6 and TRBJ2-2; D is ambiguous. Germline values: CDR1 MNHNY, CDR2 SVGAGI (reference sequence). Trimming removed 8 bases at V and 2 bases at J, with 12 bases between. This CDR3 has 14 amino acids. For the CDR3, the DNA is TGTGCCAGCTCCCATTTGGGCAACACCGGGGAGCTGTTTTTT. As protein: CASSHLGNTGELFF.

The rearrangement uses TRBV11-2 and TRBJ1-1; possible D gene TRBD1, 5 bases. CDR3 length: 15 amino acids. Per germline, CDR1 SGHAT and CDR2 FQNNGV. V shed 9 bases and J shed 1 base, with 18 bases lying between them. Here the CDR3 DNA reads TGTGCCAGTAGCCAAGCGACGACAGAGAACACTGAAGCTTTCTTT. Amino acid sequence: CASSQATTENTEAFF.

The CDR3 region has the DNA TGTGCCAGTAGTATAGTCGGGGGCGCGAACACCGGGGAGCTGTTTTTT. Its protein product is CASSIVGGANTGELFF. The chain recombines TRBV19 with TRBJ2-2; D tentatively fits TRBD1 or TRBD2 (6 bases each). Germline lookup yields CDR1 LNHDA and CDR2 SQIVND (reference sequence). Deletions cut 1 base from V and 0 bases from J, with 9 bases between. The CDR3 has 16 residues.

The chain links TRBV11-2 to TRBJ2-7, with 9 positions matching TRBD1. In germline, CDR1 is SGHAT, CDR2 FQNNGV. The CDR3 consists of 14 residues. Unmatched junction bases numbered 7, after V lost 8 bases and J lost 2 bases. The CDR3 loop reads CASQGTGRTYEQYF. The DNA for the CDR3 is TGTGCCAGCCAAGGGACAGGGAGAACCTACGAGCAGTACTTC.

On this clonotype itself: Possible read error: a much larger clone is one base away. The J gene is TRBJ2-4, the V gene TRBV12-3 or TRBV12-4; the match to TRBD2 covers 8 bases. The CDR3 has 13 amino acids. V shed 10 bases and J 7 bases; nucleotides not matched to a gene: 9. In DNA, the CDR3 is TGTGCCATCACGGGAGGGAATTTCAACATTCAGTACTTC. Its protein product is CAITGGNFNIQYF.

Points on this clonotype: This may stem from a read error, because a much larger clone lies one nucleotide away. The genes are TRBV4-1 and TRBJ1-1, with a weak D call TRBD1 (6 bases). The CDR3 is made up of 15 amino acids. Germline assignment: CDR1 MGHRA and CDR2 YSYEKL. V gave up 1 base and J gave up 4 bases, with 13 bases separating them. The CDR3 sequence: CASSQGRTVRTEAFF. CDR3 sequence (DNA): TGCGCCAGCAGCCAAGGTAGGACAGTCCGCACTGAAGCTTTCTTT.

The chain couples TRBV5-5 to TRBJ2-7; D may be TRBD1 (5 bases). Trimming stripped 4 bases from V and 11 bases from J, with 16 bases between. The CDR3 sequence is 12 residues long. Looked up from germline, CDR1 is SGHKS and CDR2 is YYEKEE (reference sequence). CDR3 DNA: TGTGCCAGCAGCAGGACAACCTACGAAGAGTACTTC. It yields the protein CASSRTTYEEYF.